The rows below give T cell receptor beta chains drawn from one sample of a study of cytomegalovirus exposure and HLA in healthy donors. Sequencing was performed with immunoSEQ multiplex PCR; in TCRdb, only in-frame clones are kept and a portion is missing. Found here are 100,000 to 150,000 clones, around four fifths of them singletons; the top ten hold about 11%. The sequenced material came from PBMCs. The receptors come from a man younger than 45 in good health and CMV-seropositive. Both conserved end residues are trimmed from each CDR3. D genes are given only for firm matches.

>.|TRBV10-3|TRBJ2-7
AIGQEQY
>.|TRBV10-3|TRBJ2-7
AISTGRTLVDSKDYEQY
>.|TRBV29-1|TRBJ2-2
SVEDGGGPGTGELF
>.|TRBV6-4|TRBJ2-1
AGLEGRDLNNEQF
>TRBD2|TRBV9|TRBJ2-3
ASSESGRSDTQY
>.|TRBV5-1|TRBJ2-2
ASSFFSGNTGELF
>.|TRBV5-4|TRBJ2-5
ASSIPPSAGLQETQY
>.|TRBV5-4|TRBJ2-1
ASSVRLESEQF
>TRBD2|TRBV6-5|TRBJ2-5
ASRGSSGRPETQY
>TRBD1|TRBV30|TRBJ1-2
AWSGYRGGGYT
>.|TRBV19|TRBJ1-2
ASTKYPGNGYT
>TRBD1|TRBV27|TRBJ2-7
ASSPGQGMSSYEQY
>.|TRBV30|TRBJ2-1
AWNGASRNEQF
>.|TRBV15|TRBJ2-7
ATSSVGGGGFSYEQY
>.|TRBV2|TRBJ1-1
ASSELGRMNTEAF
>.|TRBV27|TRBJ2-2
ASSFSGAGELF
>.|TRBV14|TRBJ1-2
ASSQVGLTYGYT
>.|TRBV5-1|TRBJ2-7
ASSFGGSYEQY
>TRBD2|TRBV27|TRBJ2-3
ASSYSGSTNTQY
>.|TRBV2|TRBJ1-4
ASSYLVGEKLF
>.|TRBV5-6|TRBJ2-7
ASSSGTYEQY
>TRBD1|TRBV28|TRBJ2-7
ASSSMTGSYEQY
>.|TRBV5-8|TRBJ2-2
ASSFSGVTGELF
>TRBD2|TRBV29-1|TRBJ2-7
SVLAGRYEQY
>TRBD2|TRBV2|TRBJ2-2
ASSVDGSGSAGELF
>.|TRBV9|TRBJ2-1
ASSVSGDNEQF
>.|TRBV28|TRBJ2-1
ASAQGRSYNEQF
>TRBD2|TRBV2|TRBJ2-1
ASRDLAGGSLPQF
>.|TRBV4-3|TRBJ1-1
ASSHLGGTEAF
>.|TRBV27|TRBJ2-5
ASRAHQETQY
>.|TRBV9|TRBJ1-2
ASSPYDNTSGYT
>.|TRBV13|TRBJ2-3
ASSLAVRTDTQY
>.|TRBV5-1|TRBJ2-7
ASSLVSEQY
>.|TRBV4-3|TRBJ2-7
ASSRDLNRAYEQY
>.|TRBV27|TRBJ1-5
ASTQIGGENQPQH
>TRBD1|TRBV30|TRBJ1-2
AWSVGTDYGYT
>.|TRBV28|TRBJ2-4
ASSLLQGGKNIQY
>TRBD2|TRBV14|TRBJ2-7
ASSPMGREDPHEQY
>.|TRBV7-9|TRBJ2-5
ASSHSSGTQETQY
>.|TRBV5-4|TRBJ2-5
ASSLFRETQY
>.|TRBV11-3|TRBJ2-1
ASSPRRAAVDEQF
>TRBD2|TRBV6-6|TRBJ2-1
ASRLAGAGYNEQF
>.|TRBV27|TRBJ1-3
ASSLQASSGNTIY
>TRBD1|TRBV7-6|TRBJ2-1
ASSLGGTGLQKQF
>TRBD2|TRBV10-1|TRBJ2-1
ASSALPGRTSGRAFSYNEQF
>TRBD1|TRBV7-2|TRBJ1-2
ASSRLTGGGGYT
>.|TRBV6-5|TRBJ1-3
ASSYSFISGNTIY
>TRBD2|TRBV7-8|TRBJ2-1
ASSLLAGGTYNEQF
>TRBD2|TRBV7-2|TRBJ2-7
ASSLAGLAGSYEQY
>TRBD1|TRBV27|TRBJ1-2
ASSFTGAFGYT
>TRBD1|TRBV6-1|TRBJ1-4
ASSEAQGAFEKLF
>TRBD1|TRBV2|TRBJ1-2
ASSTNPGQVGYGYT
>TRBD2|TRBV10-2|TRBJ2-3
ASSEEGGRAEDTQY
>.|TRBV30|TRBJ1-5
AWSVRRNQPQH
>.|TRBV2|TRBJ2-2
ASSRDYTGELF